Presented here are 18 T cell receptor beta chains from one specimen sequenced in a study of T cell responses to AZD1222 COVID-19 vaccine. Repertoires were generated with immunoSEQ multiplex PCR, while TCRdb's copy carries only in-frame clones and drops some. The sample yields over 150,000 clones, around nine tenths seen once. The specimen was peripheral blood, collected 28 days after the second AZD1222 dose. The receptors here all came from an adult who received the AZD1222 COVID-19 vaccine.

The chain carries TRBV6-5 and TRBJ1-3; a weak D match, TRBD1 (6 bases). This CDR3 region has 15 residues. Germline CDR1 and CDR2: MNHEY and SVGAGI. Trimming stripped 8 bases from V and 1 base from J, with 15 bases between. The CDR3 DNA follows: TGTGCCAGCCAACCTCTGGGGGCGTCTGGAAACACCATATATTTT. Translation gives CASQPLGASGNTIYF.

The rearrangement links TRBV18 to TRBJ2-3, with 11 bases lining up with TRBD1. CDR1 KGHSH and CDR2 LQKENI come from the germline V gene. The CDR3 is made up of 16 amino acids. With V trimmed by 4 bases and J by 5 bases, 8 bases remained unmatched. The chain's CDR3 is CASSQGQGAPQDTQYF. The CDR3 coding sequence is TGTGCCAGCTCACAAGGACAGGGGGCGCCCCAAGATACGCAGTATTTT.

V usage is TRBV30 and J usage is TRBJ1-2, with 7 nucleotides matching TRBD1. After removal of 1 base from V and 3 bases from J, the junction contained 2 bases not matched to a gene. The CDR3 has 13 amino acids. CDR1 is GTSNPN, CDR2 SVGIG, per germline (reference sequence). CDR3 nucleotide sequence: TGTGCCTGGAGTGAGGGGACAGACTATGGCTACACCTTC. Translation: CAWSEGTDYGYTF.

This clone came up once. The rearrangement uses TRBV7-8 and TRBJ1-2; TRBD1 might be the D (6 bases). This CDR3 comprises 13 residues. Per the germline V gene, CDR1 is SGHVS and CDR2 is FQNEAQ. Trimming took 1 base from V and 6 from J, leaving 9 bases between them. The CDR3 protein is CASSLGRDNGYTF. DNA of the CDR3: TGTGCCAGCAGCTTAGGCAGGGACAATGGCTACACCTTC.

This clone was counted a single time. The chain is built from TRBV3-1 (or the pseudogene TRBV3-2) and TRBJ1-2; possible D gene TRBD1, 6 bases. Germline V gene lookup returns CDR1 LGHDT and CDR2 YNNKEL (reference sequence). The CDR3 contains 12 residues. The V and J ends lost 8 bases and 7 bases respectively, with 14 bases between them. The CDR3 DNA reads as TGTGCCAGCTCCCCAGGGGAGGGTGGCTACACCTTC. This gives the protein CASSPGEGGYTF.

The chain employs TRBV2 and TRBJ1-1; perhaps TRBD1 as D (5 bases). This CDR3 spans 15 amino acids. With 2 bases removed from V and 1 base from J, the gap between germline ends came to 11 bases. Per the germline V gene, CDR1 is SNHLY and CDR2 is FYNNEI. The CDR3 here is CASSEIWGSNTEAFF. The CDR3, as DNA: TGTGCCAGCAGTGAAATTTGGGGCTCGAACACTGAAGCTTTCTTT.

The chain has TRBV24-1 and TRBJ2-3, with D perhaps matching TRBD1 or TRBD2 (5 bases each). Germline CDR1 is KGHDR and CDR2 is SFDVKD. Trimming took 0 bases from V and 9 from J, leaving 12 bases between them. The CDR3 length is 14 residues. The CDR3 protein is CATSDLIGGDTQYF. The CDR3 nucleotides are TGTGCCACCAGTGATTTGATCGGTGGGGACACGCAGTATTTT.

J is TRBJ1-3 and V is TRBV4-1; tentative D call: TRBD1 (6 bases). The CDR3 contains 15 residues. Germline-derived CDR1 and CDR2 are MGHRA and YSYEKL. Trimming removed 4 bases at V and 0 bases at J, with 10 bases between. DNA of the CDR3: TGCGCCAGCAGCCGGTCGGACAGCTCTGGAAACACCATATATTTT. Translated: CASSRSDSSGNTIYF.

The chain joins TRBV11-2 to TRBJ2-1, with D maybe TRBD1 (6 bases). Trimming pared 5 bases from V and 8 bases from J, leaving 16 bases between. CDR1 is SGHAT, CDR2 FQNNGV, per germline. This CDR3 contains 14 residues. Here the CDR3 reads CASSLPPGHHEQFF. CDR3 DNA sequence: TGTGCCAGCAGCCTACCCCCGGGACATCATGAGCAGTTCTTC.

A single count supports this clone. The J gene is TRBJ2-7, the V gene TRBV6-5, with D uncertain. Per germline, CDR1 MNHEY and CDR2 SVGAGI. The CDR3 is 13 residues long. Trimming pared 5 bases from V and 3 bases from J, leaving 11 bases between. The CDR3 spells CASSLGRLYEQYF. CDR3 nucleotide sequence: TGTGCCAGCAGTCTCGGACGGCTCTACGAGCAGTACTTC.

CDR3 residues: CSASRAEQFF. In DNA form, the CDR3 reads TGCAGTGCTAGTCGGGCAGAGCAGTTCTTC. The J gene is TRBJ2-1, the V gene TRBV20-1; D unclear. The CDR3 is 10 amino acids. Germline-derived CDR1 and CDR2 are DFQATT and SNEGSKA (reference sequence). V gave up 3 bases and J gave up 10 bases, with 7 bases separating them.

The CDR3 here is CASSLGRGNHGYTF. The CDR3 DNA follows: TGTGCCAGCAGCTTGGGTAGGGGGAACCATGGCTACACCTTC. This chain connects TRBV11-2 to TRBJ1-2; a possible D gene is TRBD1 (6 bases). The CDR3 has 14 residues. Germline V gene data show CDR1 as SGHAT and CDR2 as FQNNGV. V was shortened by 3 bases and J by 6 bases, with 14 bases between the two germline ends. Complete variable domain (other parts from reference TRBV11-2 and TRBJ1-2): EAGVAQSPRYKIIEKRQSVAFWCNPISGHATLYWYQQILGQGPKLLIQFQNNGVVDDSQLPKDRFSAERLKGVDSTLKIQPAKLEDSAVYLCASSLGRGNHGYTFGSGTRLTVV.

The CDR3 sequence is CSASGGRGAFQPQHF. CDR3 nucleotides: TGCAGTGCTAGTGGGGGCCGGGGGGCCTTCCAGCCCCAGCATTTT. This rearrangement joins TRBV20-1 to TRBJ1-5, with D perhaps matching TRBD1 (6 bases). The V end was cut by 3 bases, the J end by 7 bases, with 19 bases between. The CDR3 consists of 15 residues. Germline assignment: CDR1 DFQATT and CDR2 SNEGSKA (reference sequence).

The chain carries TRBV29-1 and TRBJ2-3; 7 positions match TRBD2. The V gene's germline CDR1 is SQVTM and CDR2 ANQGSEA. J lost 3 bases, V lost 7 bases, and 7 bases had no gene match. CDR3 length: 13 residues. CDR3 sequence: CSASTSRTDTQYF. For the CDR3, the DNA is TGCAGCGCCTCGACTAGCAGGACAGATACGCAGTATTTT.

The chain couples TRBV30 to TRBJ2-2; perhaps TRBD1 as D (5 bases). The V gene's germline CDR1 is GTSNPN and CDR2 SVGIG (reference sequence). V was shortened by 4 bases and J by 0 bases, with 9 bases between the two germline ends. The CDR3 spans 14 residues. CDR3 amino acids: CAWMGPANTGELFF. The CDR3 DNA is TGTGCCTGGATGGGGCCCGCGAACACCGGGGAGCTGTTTTTT.

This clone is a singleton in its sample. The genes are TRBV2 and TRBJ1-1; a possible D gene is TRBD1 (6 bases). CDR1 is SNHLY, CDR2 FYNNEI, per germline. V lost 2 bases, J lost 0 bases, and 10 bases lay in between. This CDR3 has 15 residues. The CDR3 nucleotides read TGTGCCAGCAGTGAAAGGGGGTCGTTGAACACTGAAGCTTTCTTT. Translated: CASSERGSLNTEAFF.

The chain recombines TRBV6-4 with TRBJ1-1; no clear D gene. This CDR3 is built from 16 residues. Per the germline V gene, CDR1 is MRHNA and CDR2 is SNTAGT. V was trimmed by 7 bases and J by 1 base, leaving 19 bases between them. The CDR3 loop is CASKVEFHRRNTEAFF. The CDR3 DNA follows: TGTGCCAGCAAGGTCGAATTTCACAGAAGGAACACTGAAGCTTTCTTT.

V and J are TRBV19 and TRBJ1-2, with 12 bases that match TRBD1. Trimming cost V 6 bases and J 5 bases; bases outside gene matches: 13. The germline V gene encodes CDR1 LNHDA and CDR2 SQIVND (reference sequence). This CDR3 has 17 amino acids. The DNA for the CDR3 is TGTGCCAGTAGCTCCCGGGACAGGGGGCTAGGACCTTATGGCTACACCTTC. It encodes CASSSRDRGLGPYGYTF.